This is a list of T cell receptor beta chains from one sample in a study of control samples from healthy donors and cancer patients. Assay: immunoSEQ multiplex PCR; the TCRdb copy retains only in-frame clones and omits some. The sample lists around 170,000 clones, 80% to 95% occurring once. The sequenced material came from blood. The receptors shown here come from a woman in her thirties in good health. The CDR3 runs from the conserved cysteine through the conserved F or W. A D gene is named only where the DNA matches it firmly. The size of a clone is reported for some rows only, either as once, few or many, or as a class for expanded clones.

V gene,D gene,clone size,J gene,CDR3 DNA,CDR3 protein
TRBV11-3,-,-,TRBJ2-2,TGTGCCAGCAGCACCGGGGAGGCCGGGGAGCTGTTTTTT,CASSTGEAGELFF
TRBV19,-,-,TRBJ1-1,TGTGCCAGTGCCTTTTCAAGGAACACTGAAGCTTTCTTT,CASAFSRNTEAFF
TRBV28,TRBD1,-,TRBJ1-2,TGTGCCAGCAGTTTCGGGACAGGGAGAGACTATGGCTACACCTTC,CASSFGTGRDYGYTF
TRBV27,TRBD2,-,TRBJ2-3,TGTGCCAGCAGTTCTGGACTAGCGGCCACAGATACGCAGTATTTT,CASSSGLAATDTQYF
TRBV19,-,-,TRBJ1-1,TGTGCCAGTAGTATAGATTACGGCTACCAAGCCACTGAAGCTTTCTTT,CASSIDYGYQATEAFF
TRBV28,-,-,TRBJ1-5,TGTGCCAGCAGTAGAGGGACTCAGCCCCAGCATTTT,CASSRGTQPQHF
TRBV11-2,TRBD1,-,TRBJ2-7,TGTGCCAGCAGCTTATCCGGGACAGGGGGGGACGAGCAGTACTTC,CASSLSGTGGDEQYF
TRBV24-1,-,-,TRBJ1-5,TGTGCCACCAACGAGGGGGTCGGCAATCAGCCCCAGCATTTT,CATNEGVGNQPQHF
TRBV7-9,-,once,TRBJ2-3,TGTGCCAGCAGCTTAGCCTGGGGTCGTACTAGCACAGATACGCAGTATTTT,CASSLAWGRTSTDTQYF
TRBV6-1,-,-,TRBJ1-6,TGTGCCAGCAGTGAAGCGGGGAGGAATTCACCCCTCCACTTT,CASSEAGRNSPLHF
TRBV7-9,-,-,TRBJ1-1,TGTGCCAGCAGCTTAGTTCCCTACAGGTCACTGGGGACTGAAGCTTTCTTT,CASSLVPYRSLGTEAFF
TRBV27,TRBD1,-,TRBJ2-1,TGTGCCAGCAGTTCAACAGGGGGCTATAATGAGCAGTTCTTC,CASSSTGGYNEQFF
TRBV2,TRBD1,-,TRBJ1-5,TGTGCCAGCAGAGGGACAGATAGCAATCAGCCCCAGCATTTT,CASRGTDSNQPQHF
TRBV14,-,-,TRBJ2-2,TGTGCCAGCAGCCAAGGGGGAAGTTGGACCGGGGAGCTGTTTTTT,CASSQGGSWTGELFF
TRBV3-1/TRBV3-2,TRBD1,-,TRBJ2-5,TGTGCCAGCAGCCAGGAGACAGGGTATGAGACCCAGTACTTC,CASSQETGYETQYF
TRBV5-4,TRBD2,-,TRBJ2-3,TGTGCCAGCAGCTCCCCCGTGACTAGCGGCACAGATACGCAGTATTTT,CASSSPVTSGTDTQYF